This TCR beta chain was profiled in a study of spatial heterogeneity in lung cancer. Findings and caveats of the study: Tumoral mutation counts were tracked by counts of expanded intratumoral alpha and beta TCRs.

TCRdb analysed the 5' RACE reads with MiXCR anew, one entry per CDR3 protein. The sample contains 6,800 or so distinct CDR3 sequences, 6% to 9% of which appear only once. Regarding time point: sample taken at primary tumor resection. The donor group consisted of roughly 76 patients who had untreated, early-stage non-small cell lung cancer. This clonotype is medium-sized. Its antigen remains unknown. With 7 bases clipped from V and 6 bases from J, the junction kept 7 bases outside the gene matches. The CDR3 has 15 amino acids. Germline assignment: CDR1 LNHDA and CDR2 SQIVND (reference sequence). The chain employs TRBV19 and TRBJ2-4; 12 positions match TRBD2. This TCR derives from a male donor with early-stage non-small cell lung cancer. The sequencing used lung tumor tissue, collected at surgery. CDR3 amino acids: CASTLAGGPGNIQYF. The CDR3 DNA reads TGTGCCAGTACCCTAGCGGGAGGGCCCGGAAACATTCAGTACTTC.